The 24 T cell receptor beta chains below all came from one sample that was sequenced in a study of blood T cell repertoires in COVID-19 (dated by TCRdb to between 2020 and 2021). The library was generated by the immunoSEQ multiplex PCR assay. TCRdb took over this immuneACCESS table, retaining in-frame rearrangements with V and J assigned. Such tables are incomplete; in checked studies, under half of the missing clones stem from an unresolved V gene, and the remainder is unexplained. Recorded for this sample are over 200,000 clones; approximately 88% of them occurred a single time. Together, the top ten hold under 30% of the sample. Sequenced input: peripheral blood. The receptors derive from a middle-aged man with acute or convalescent COVID-19.

This clone occurred once. The rearrangement uses TRBV7-9 and TRBJ2-1, with D possibly TRBD2 on 5 matching bases. Between the trimmed V and J ends, which lost 0 bases and 6 bases, there was a span of 6 bases. The CDR3 length is 13 residues. Germline CDR1 is SEHNR and CDR2 is FQNEAQ (reference sequence). Written as DNA, the CDR3 is TGTGCCAGCAGCTTAGCGGGGAGCAATGAGCAGTTCTTC. It encodes CASSLAGSNEQFF.

The rearrangement uses TRBV9 and TRBJ2-5; D possibly corresponds to TRBD2 (6 bases). Germline values: CDR1 SGDLS, CDR2 YYNGEE. The CDR3 spans 15 residues. V was clipped by 4 bases and J by 5 bases, with 18 bases between them. CDR3: CASSPRTGEQETQYF. In DNA, the CDR3 is TGTGCCAGCAGCCCCCGCACGGGAGAGCAGGAGACCCAGTACTTC.

This chain links TRBV6-5 with TRBJ2-7; TRBD1 aligns across 7 bases. The CDR3 covers 14 residues. The V gene end was trimmed by 6 bases and the J gene end by 4 bases; junction bases not matched to a gene: 9. CDR1 is MNHEY and CDR2 is SVGAGI in the germline V gene. The CDR3 DNA is TGTGCCAGCAGCCAGGACAGGTCTAGGTACGAGCAGTACTTC. Translation: CASSQDRSRYEQYF.

The chain carries TRBV6-5 and TRBJ2-7; maybe TRBD1 (6 bases). The germline gives CDR1 MNHEY, CDR2 SVGAGI. This CDR3 contains 13 residues. V shed 6 bases and J shed 1 base, with 10 bases lying between them. CDR3: CASSGGQSYEQYF. The CDR3 DNA reads TGTGCCAGCAGCGGCGGACAGTCCTACGAGCAGTACTTC.

The chain links TRBV19 to TRBJ2-2, with 11 bases identical to TRBD1. This CDR3 spans 14 amino acids. Germline trimming cut 11 bases from V and 4 bases from J; bases unmatched to any gene: 6. The germline V gene has CDR1 LNHDA and CDR2 SQIVND (reference sequence). The CDR3 DNA reads TGTGCCGGGGGGACAGGGGGGATCACCGGGGAGCTGTTTTTT. Its protein is CAGGTGGITGELFF.

The CDR3 DNA reads as TGTGCCAGCAGCGCGGACAGGTACACTGAAGCTTTCTTT. Translating it yields CASSADRYTEAFF. This chain links TRBV2 with TRBJ1-1; 7 nucleotides align to TRBD1. Trimming at V came to 6 bases and at J to 3 bases, leaving 4 bases not matched to a gene. Germline V gene data show CDR1 as SNHLY and CDR2 as FYNNEI. This CDR3 has 13 residues.

This rearrangement joins TRBV30 to TRBJ1-2; possible D gene TRBD1, 6 bases. Germline V gene sequence: CDR1 GTSNPN, CDR2 SVGIG (reference sequence). Trimming left V 5 bases short and J 2 bases short, with 9 bases between. The CDR3 contains 12 residues. The CDR3 nucleotides read TGTGCCTGGGGAAGGGGGAACTATGGCTACACCTTC. Protein product: CAWGRGNYGYTF.

The chain uses TRBV7-9 and TRBJ2-5, with D possibly TRBD1 on 6 matching bases. Trimming took 5 bases from V and 4 from J, leaving 11 bases between them. Germline V lookup: CDR1 SEHNR, CDR2 FQNEAQ (reference sequence). There are 13 residues in the CDR3. The CDR3 DNA reads as TGTGCCAGCAGCCAGGGGTTGATAGAGACCCAGTACTTC. Translating it yields CASSQGLIETQYF.

J is TRBJ2-7 and V is TRBV27; maybe TRBD2 (6 bases). V was pared by 2 bases and J by 1 base, with 12 bases between. CDR1 and CDR2 (germline): MNHEY, SMNVEV (reference sequence). This CDR3 has 15 amino acids. The CDR3 sequence: CASSLIAGPSYEQYF. The CDR3, as DNA: TGTGCCAGCAGTTTAATCGCGGGACCTTCCTACGAGCAGTACTTC.

The rearrangement uses TRBV18 and TRBJ2-7; TRBD1 agrees at 7 bases. V lost 6 bases, J lost 5 bases, and 7 bases stayed unmatched. This CDR3 spans 13 amino acids. From germline, CDR1 is KGHSH and CDR2 LQKENI. This CDR3 reads CASSPGQVHEQYF. CDR3 coding DNA: TGTGCCAGCTCCCCAGGACAGGTCCACGAGCAGTACTTC.

The chain is built from TRBV11-2 and TRBJ2-7, with 9 bases fitting TRBD1. Trimming at V came to 4 bases and at J to 4 bases, leaving 2 bases not matched to a gene. Germline V gene sequence: CDR1 SGHAT, CDR2 FQNNGV. The CDR3 length is 13 residues. CDR3 in DNA: TGTGCCAGCAGCTGGGACAGGGTGTACGAGCAGTACTTC. This translates into CASSWDRVYEQYF.

This rearrangement joins TRBV27 to TRBJ1-5; D is possibly TRBD1 (5 bases). The CDR3 covers 13 residues. Per germline, CDR1 MNHEY and CDR2 SMNVEV (reference sequence). Trimming left V 6 bases short and J 6 bases short, with 12 bases between. CDR3 loop: CASSRVGVQPQHF. DNA of the CDR3: TGTGCCAGCAGCAGGGTAGGTGTTCAGCCCCAGCATTTT.

The chain links TRBV6-5 to TRBJ1-1; possible D gene TRBD1, 5 bases. V was clipped by 4 bases and J by 2 bases, with 8 bases between them. Germline values: CDR1 MNHEY, CDR2 SVGAGI. This CDR3 comprises 13 residues. The CDR3 sequence: CASSLGPNTEAFF. In DNA form, the CDR3 reads TGTGCCAGCAGTTTGGGGCCAAACACTGAAGCTTTCTTT.

The chain recombines TRBV28 with TRBJ1-2, with TRBD1 matching 7 bases. Germline CDR1 is MDHEN and CDR2 is SYDVKM. Trimming took 8 bases from V and 8 from J; bases not matched to a gene: 11. The CDR3 extends over 13 amino acids. In DNA form, the CDR3 reads TGTGCCAGCTCCGGACAGGCCCCCAGAGGCTACACCTTC. The encoded protein is CASSGQAPRGYTF.

The chain links TRBV7-6 to TRBJ2-3; 7 bases align to TRBD1. The V gene's germline CDR1 is SGHVS and CDR2 FNYEAQ. Losses at the gene ends were 5 bases for V and 5 bases for J; bases not matched to a gene: 10. This CDR3 contains 15 residues. The CDR3: CASSQRGQGLDTQYF. Written as DNA, the CDR3 is TGTGCCAGCAGCCAAAGGGGGCAAGGTTTAGATACGCAGTATTTT. Filled out from reference TRBV7-6 and TRBJ2-3, the complete variable domain reads GAGVSQSPRYKVTKRGQDVALRCDPISGHVSLYWYRQALGQGPEFLTYFNYEAQQDKSGLPNDRFSAERPEGSISTLTIQRTEQRDSAMYRCASSQRGQGLDTQYFGPGTRLTVL.

The CDR3 reads CASGPDQVNYNEQFF. The CDR3 DNA follows: TGTGCCAGCGGCCCTGACCAGGTCAACTACAATGAGCAGTTCTTC. V usage is TRBV6-5 and J usage is TRBJ2-1; D uncertain. V was trimmed by 8 bases and J by 3 bases, leaving 17 bases between them. The CDR3 spans 15 residues. Germline CDR1 MNHEY, CDR2 SVGAGI.

This sequence joins TRBV30 and TRBJ1-1; TRBD1 aligns across 7 bases. Germline CDR1 reads GTSNPN; CDR2 reads SVGIG (reference sequence). The CDR3 spans 15 residues. J was trimmed by 0 bases and V by 0 bases; bases with no gene match: 4. CDR3 coding DNA: TGTGCCTGGAGTGTCCCGACAGGGCTGAACACTGAAGCTTTCTTT. Protein: CAWSVPTGLNTEAFF.

V gene TRBV9 combines with J gene TRBJ2-1, with D perhaps matching TRBD2 (6 bases). Germline assignment: CDR1 SGDLS and CDR2 YYNGEE. The CDR3 sequence is 15 residues long. The V end was cut by 2 bases, the J end by 1 base, with 10 bases between. The DNA of the CDR3 is TGTGCCAGCAGCGTGGAGGGAGTATCCTACAATGAGCAGTTCTTC. Residues: CASSVEGVSYNEQFF.

The V gene is TRBV18, the J gene TRBJ2-7; TRBD1 matches 7 bases. The CDR3 spans 15 residues. Germline lookup yields CDR1 KGHSH and CDR2 LQKENI. V shed 5 bases, J shed 1 base, and the junction held 8 bases outside the gene matches. This CDR3 is CASSSTGTVSYEQYF. CDR3 DNA: TGTGCCAGCTCATCTACCGGGACAGTGTCCTACGAGCAGTACTTC.

The CDR3 is CASSPIIQETQYF. The CDR3 DNA sequence: TGTGCCAGCTCACCAATTATACAAGAGACCCAGTACTTC. This chain connects TRBV18 to TRBJ2-5; unclear D gene. The V gene's germline CDR1 is KGHSH and CDR2 LQKENI. The CDR3 loop spans 13 amino acids. V gave up 2 bases and J gave up 2 bases, with 6 bases separating them. The full variable domain, completed using reference TRBV18 and TRBJ2-5, is NAGVMQNPRHLVRRRGQEARLRCSPMKGHSHVYWYRQLPEEGLKFMVYLQKENIIDESGMPKERFSAEFPKEGPSILRIQQVVRGDSAAYFCASSPIIQETQYFGPGTRLLVL.

This sequence joins TRBV19 and TRBJ2-7, with 12 bases identical to TRBD2. In germline, CDR1 is LNHDA, CDR2 SQIVND (reference sequence). Trimming removed 7 bases from V and 6 bases from J; junction bases left unmatched: 7. CDR3 length equals 14 residues. The CDR3 nucleotides are TGTGCCAGTACCATGACTAGCGGGAGCTCCGAGCAGTACTTC. Protein sequence: CASTMTSGSSEQYF.

The CDR3 DNA is TGTGCCACACAAGGGACAGGGGGCGACTATGGCTACACCTTC. Protein: CATQGTGGDYGYTF. This chain links TRBV24-1 with TRBJ1-2; TRBD1 matches 12 bases. From germline, CDR1 is KGHDR and CDR2 SFDVKD. This CDR3 contains 14 residues. Trimming at V came to 10 bases and at J to 3 bases, leaving 5 bases not matched to a gene.

This chain connects TRBV5-1 to TRBJ2-7; possible D gene TRBD1, 6 bases. Deletions cut 4 bases from V and 3 bases from J, with 26 bases between. CDR1 is SGHRS, CDR2 YFSETQ, per germline. The CDR3 has 18 residues. CDR3 in amino acids: CASSVTQTGIVRVYEQYF. The CDR3, as DNA: TGCGCCAGCAGCGTGACACAAACAGGGATTGTAAGGGTCTACGAGCAGTACTTC.

The chain carries TRBV7-9 and TRBJ1-4, with D hard to call. The V gene lost 3 bases and the J gene lost 0 bases, with 8 bases spanning the gap. CDR3 length: 15 residues. In germline, CDR1 is SEHNR, CDR2 FQNEAQ (reference sequence). The CDR3 sequence is CASSFTRATNEKLFF. The CDR3 nucleotides read TGTGCCAGCAGCTTCACTAGAGCAACTAATGAAAAACTGTTTTTT.